The entry that follows covers one T cell receptor beta chain sequence. Its antigen is as yet unknown. The CDR3 loop spans 14 amino acids. After removal of 4 bases from V and 6 bases from J, the junction contained 3 bases not matched to a gene. Germline CDR1 and CDR2: MGHDK and SYGVNS. The data were taken from a study of shared clonotypes between healthy human individuals. Samples underwent the assay at deep level. Each cell subset's genomic DNA was divided evenly among several immunoSEQ plates. Assay: immunoSEQ multiplex PCR; the TCRdb copy retains only in-frame clones and omits some. The profile shows about 510,000 clones, about 79% of them singletons. Notes on the study in general: The authors expected sequencing depth to affect clonotype sharing among donors. Represented diversity, genetic and exposure-history alike, was limited by few donors.

This sequence was found in a middle-aged woman in good health. Some clones in this sample may be carry-over from other donors' samples. Sequencing was done on a sample of PBMCs. The genes are TRBV25-1 and TRBJ1-4, with 9 bases matching TRBD1. CDR3 sequence: CASSGGQGYEKLFF. In DNA, the CDR3 is TGTGCCAGCAGTGGGGGACAGGGTTATGAAAAACTGTTTTTT.